Detailed here is one T cell receptor beta chain. As yet, its antigen is unknown. With 4 bases removed from V and 5 bases from J, the gap between germline ends came to 21 bases. The CDR3 runs 16 residues. Germline-derived CDR1 and CDR2 are SGHRS and YFSETQ. TCRdb recomputed calls from the 5' RACE reads with MiXCR, one row per CDR3 protein. Among approximately 100,000 distinct CDR3 sequences listed, 24% were seen once. This sample was included in a study of CD8 T cells in ankylosing spondylitis. General study results and limits: The authors found the disease-linked clones to be CD8+ and relatively rare in peripheral blood. In ankylosing spondylitis blood, a motif of about eight highly homologous TCR beta variants appeared characteristic.

This clonotype was sampled from a male donor with ankylosing spondylitis. The sequencing sample was made of synovial fluid, either unsorted or a sorted T cell fraction (not recorded which). The rearrangement joins TRBV5-1 to TRBJ2-5; tentatively, D is TRBD1 (5 bases). DNA for the CDR3: TGCGCCAGCAGCCTATCGACAGCGCCCTATATTGAGACCCAGTACTTC. It is translated as CASSLSTAPYIETQYF.